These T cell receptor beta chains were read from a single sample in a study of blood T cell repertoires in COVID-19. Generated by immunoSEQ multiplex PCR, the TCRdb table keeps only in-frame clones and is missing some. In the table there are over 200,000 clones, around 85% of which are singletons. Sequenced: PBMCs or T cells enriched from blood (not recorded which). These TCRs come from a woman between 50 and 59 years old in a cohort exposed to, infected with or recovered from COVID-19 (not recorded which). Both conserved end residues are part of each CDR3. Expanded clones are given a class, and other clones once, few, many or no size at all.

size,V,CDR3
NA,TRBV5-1,CASALMWGDTEAFF
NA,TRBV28,CAHHPQGFGEAFF
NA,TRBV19,CASSAGAAHTEAFF
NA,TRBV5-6,CASSLVRNRWAYGYTF
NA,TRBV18,CASSPNRDRAVEKLFF
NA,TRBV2,CASRKDGNQAQHF
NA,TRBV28,CASSLPGTTNTEAFF
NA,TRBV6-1,CASSEMGGQGYYGYTF
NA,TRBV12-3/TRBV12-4,CASSPGGGWGYTF
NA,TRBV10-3,CAISESSNYGYTF
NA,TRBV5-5,CASSFDRAESYGYTF
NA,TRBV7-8,CASNRNIHGYTF
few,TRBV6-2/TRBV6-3,CASSLEYLYGYTF
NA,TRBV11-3,CASSFEADNSPLHF
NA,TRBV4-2,CASSQTREVRGYTF